A selection of T cell receptor beta chains follows, all from one sample in a study of yellow fever vaccine responses in identical twins. MiXCR, applied by TCRdb to the RT-PCR reads, yields one record per CDR3 protein. The sample includes under 20,000 distinct CDR3 sequences, under 70% of them seen just once. The sample consisted of T cells from blood (PBMCs), unsorted or a sorted subset (not recorded which), taken before or after yellow fever vaccination (not recorded which). The receptors shown here come from a woman aged 18-29 years who received the yellow fever vaccine. The CDR3 runs from the conserved cysteine through the conserved F or W.

j_call	v_call	cdr3_aa
TRBJ2-5	TRBV10-1	CASSAGTGGRETQYF
TRBJ1-1	TRBV5-1	CASSLSAWGVNTEAFF
TRBJ2-3	TRBV24-1	CATSDKLGTTGSTDTQYF
TRBJ2-1	TRBV5-4	CASSFGGNEQFF
TRBJ2-1	TRBV29-1	CSVDGRSGYNEQFF
TRBJ2-1	TRBV5-4	CASSLDSRGYNEQFF
TRBJ2-1	TRBV20-1	CSASAIIDEQFF
TRBJ2-7	TRBV2	CASSGGSYEQYF
TRBJ2-4	TRBV5-1	CASSTKLGGIGAKNIQYF
TRBJ2-3	TRBV28	CASSPGLDTQYF
TRBJ2-7	TRBV20-1	CSATLGTYEQYF
TRBJ2-7	TRBV28	CASSFGTGNYEQYF
TRBJ1-1	TRBV20-1	CSARVGEVPAEAFF
TRBJ2-3	TRBV2	CASNRQGAGTDTQYF
TRBJ1-2	TRBV10-1	CASSETGTNYGYTF
TRBJ2-1	TRBV10-3	CAAGSNNYNEQFF
TRBJ1-4	TRBV3-1	CASREGGSNEKLFF
TRBJ1-2	TRBV27	CASGIYGGENYGYTF
TRBJ2-1	TRBV3-1	CASSSGLAGVYEQFF
TRBJ2-2	TRBV2	CASSEQGANTGELFF
TRBJ2-5	TRBV9	CASSPSGRAHETQYF
TRBJ1-5	TRBV2	CASSEAPEQPQHF
TRBJ1-1	TRBV29-1	CSARQGTEAFF
TRBJ1-6	TRBV6-1	CASFATSTSYNSPLHF
TRBJ2-1	TRBV7-9	CASTSVNEQFF
TRBJ2-1	TRBV19	CASSPPDSEEQFF
TRBJ2-3	TRBV20-1	CSARDDFAVPTSTDTQYF
TRBJ1-5	TRBV6-5	CASSHGQGLNQPQHF
TRBJ1-1	TRBV7-9	CASSLGTGRTEAFF
TRBJ2-1	TRBV18	CASSPMDRANEQFF
TRBJ2-7	TRBV11-2	CASSHGGGPYEQYF
TRBJ2-2	TRBV2	CASSRILQGTGELFF
TRBJ2-7	TRBV5-5	CASSAGQSSSYEQYF
TRBJ1-2	TRBV7-9	CASSFNSYGYTF
TRBJ1-2	TRBV29-1	CSSLSADGYTF
TRBJ2-3	TRBV11-3	CASTSIGQGSDTQYF
TRBJ1-6	TRBV2	CASSAIDRHGNSPLHF
TRBJ2-7	TRBV5-1	CASSLAGTDYEQYF
TRBJ2-3	TRBV29-1	CSVGSGGSADTQYF
TRBJ2-7	TRBV15	CATSNGPYEQYF